Listed here are 29 T cell receptor beta chains from one sample, sequenced in a study of blood T cell repertoires in COVID-19. Measured with immunoSEQ multiplex PCR; TCRdb has only the in-frame clones, and not every one. Seen here are 200,000 to 300,000 clones, approximately 80% observed once, and the top ten hold over 2%. Sequencing was done on a sample of peripheral blood. The receptors stem from a man aged 40-49 years who had recovered from COVID-19.

The V and J genes are TRBV29-1 and TRBJ2-2; 7 positions agree with TRBD2. Germline-derived CDR1 and CDR2 are SQVTM and ANQGSEA. The CDR3 runs to 13 residues. J was trimmed by 4 bases and V by 3 bases; bases with no gene match: 2. The CDR3 DNA reads as TGCAGCGTTGAGGCGGGAGCCACCGGGGAGCTGTTTTTT. It is translated as CSVEAGATGELFF.

The rearrangement links TRBV30 to TRBJ1-6, with D possibly matching TRBD1 (5 bases). V was pared by 0 bases and J by 4 bases, with 10 bases between. The CDR3 loop spans 15 amino acids. Germline CDR1 is GTSNPN and CDR2 is SVGIG (reference sequence). The DNA of the CDR3 is TGTGCCTGGAGTGTAAAGGGACTGTATAATTCACCCCTCCACTTT. Translating gives CAWSVKGLYNSPLHF.

V usage is TRBV5-4 and J usage is TRBJ2-2, with 13 nucleotides matching TRBD2. The CDR3 has 16 amino acids. Germline values: CDR1 SGHNT, CDR2 YYREEE (reference sequence). V shed 4 bases, J shed 7 bases, and the junction held 7 bases outside the gene matches. CDR3 loop: CASSPRTSGSGGELFF. The CDR3, as DNA: TGTGCCAGCAGCCCCCGGACTAGCGGGAGCGGCGGGGAGCTGTTTTTT.

The chain carries TRBV10-3 and TRBJ1-2; unclear D gene. The ends were cut back, 5 bases at V and 7 bases at J, with 11 bases in the middle. Germline CDR1 reads ENHRY; CDR2 reads SYGVKD. The CDR3 is made up of 12 amino acids. CDR3 region: CAISSIVSGYTF. The CDR3, as DNA: TGTGCCATCAGTTCGATCGTGAGTGGCTACACCTTC.

Only one count was recorded for this clone. The rearrangement uses TRBV9 and TRBJ1-6; D is unresolved. V gave up 3 bases and J gave up 10 bases, with 17 bases separating them. CDR3 length: 15 amino acids. CDR1 SGDLS and CDR2 YYNGEE come from the germline V gene. The CDR3 DNA sequence: TGTGCCAGCAGCGGGCACCGGGAGCTCAACTCACCCCTCCACTTT. Encoded protein: CASSGHRELNSPLHF.

The rearrangement uses TRBV27 and TRBJ2-5; 7 bases match TRBD2. CDR3 length: 16 amino acids. CDR1 MNHEY and CDR2 SMNVEV come from the germline V gene (reference sequence). J lost 7 bases, V lost 4 bases, and 15 bases had no gene match. For the CDR3, the DNA is TGTGCCAGCAGTTGGGGTCCGGACGGGGGGATATTGACCCAGTACTTC. Translation: CASSWGPDGGILTQYF.

This chain connects TRBV6-5 to TRBJ1-1; D is uncertain. The V gene's germline CDR1 is MNHEY and CDR2 SVGAGI. The V end was cut by 6 bases, the J end by 7 bases, with 12 bases between. CDR3 length: 12 residues. CDR3 amino acids: CASRSFGGEAFF. The DNA for the CDR3 is TGTGCCAGCAGGTCCTTCGGTGGTGAAGCTTTCTTT.

CDR3 sequence: CAWRGGGSSYEQYF. The CDR3 nucleotides are TGTGCCTGGAGAGGTGGCGGGAGCTCCTACGAGCAGTACTTC. The chain combines TRBV30 with TRBJ2-7, with 7 nucleotides matching TRBD2. CDR3 length: 14 amino acids. CDR1 and CDR2 from the germline V gene are GTSNPN and SVGIG (reference sequence). The V and J ends lost 3 bases and 0 bases, in that order; junction bases with no gene match: 5.

This rearrangement joins TRBV7-9 to TRBJ2-1; D may be TRBD2 (5 bases). V lost 4 bases and J 3 bases, leaving 16 bases between the germline ends. Germline CDR1 SEHNR, CDR2 FQNEAQ (reference sequence). CDR3 length: 16 amino acids. CDR3 in amino acids: CASSSGLGGDYNEQFF. CDR3 nucleotides: TGTGCCAGCAGCTCCGGACTGGGCGGAGACTACAATGAGCAGTTCTTC.

This clone was seen a single time. This chain uses TRBV19 with TRBJ1-1; D possibly corresponds to TRBD1 (6 bases). V was clipped by 6 bases and J by 5 bases, with 19 bases between them. Germline lookup yields CDR1 LNHDA and CDR2 SQIVND (reference sequence). This CDR3 is 15 amino acids long. The CDR3 here is CASRNRIKTGTEAFF. The CDR3 region has the DNA TGTGCCAGTAGAAATCGGATAAAGACAGGTACTGAAGCTTTCTTT.

The chain links TRBV29-1 to TRBJ2-1; 8 nucleotides match TRBD2. The CDR3 is 13 amino acids. J was trimmed by 5 bases and V by 7 bases; bases with no gene match: 7. CDR1 and CDR2 from the germline V gene are SQVTM and ANQGSEA. The CDR3 DNA reads as TGCAGCGGGACCGGGAGGGTCGACAATGAGCAGTTCTTC. Translation: CSGTGRVDNEQFF.

The sample holds a few counts of this clone. J is TRBJ2-7 and V is TRBV19, with 7 positions matching TRBD2. The CDR3 runs 14 residues. Losses at the gene ends were 3 bases for V and 4 bases for J; bases not matched to a gene: 6. Germline CDR1 is LNHDA and CDR2 is SQIVND (reference sequence). The CDR3 bases are TGTGCCAGTAGTATGTGGGGAGGGACTTACGAGCAGTACTTC. This codes for CASSMWGGTYEQYF.

This rearrangement joins TRBV29-1 to TRBJ1-5, with 9 bases matching TRBD1. Trimming removed 4 bases from V and 0 bases from J; junction bases left unmatched: 4. The CDR3 has 15 residues. The V gene's germline CDR1 is SQVTM and CDR2 ANQGSEA. CDR3 nucleotide sequence: TGCAGCGTTGCAACAGGGGGCTTTAGCAATCAGCCCCAGCATTTT. Protein product: CSVATGGFSNQPQHF.

The CDR3 here is CASTRESARGSPLHF. The CDR3 nucleotides are TGTGCCAGCACCCGAGAGAGTGCAAGGGGTTCACCCCTCCACTTT. This rearrangement joins TRBV2 to TRBJ1-6, with D possibly being TRBD1 (5 bases). Germline CDR1 is SNHLY and CDR2 is FYNNEI. This CDR3 is built from 15 residues. Trimming left V 7 bases short and J 9 bases short, with 19 bases between.

The rearrangement joins TRBV20-1 to TRBJ1-1; D not certain. The CDR3 has 13 residues. Trimming pared 3 bases from V and 1 base from J, leaving 9 bases between. Germline V CDR1 and CDR2: DFQATT, SNEGSKA (reference sequence). This CDR3 reads CSASSHTNTEAFF. Written as DNA, the CDR3 is TGCAGTGCTAGTTCACATACGAACACTGAAGCTTTCTTT.

The genes are TRBV5-6 and TRBJ2-7; 8 bases are shared with TRBD1. The CDR3 runs 18 residues. V shed 3 bases and J 2 bases; nucleotides not matched to a gene: 16. CDR1 and CDR2 (germline): SGHDT, YYEEEE. The CDR3 DNA reads TGTGCCAGCAGCTCGGGGATTGTATCGGGACAGGCACCCTACGAGCAGTACTTC. The encoded protein is CASSSGIVSGQAPYEQYF.

This sequence joins TRBV10-1 and TRBJ1-4; unclear D gene. The CDR3 length is 15 residues. Germline V lookup: CDR1 WNHNN, CDR2 SYGVQD (reference sequence). The V gene lost 1 base and the J gene lost 3 bases, with 9 bases spanning the gap. CDR3 DNA sequence: TGCGCCAGCAGTGAGTTACGGGGTGCTAATGAAAAACTGTTTTTT. Translating it yields CASSELRGANEKLFF.

This clone has just a few counts. The chain employs TRBV27 and TRBJ1-2; 7 nucleotides line up with TRBD1. The V and J ends lost 3 bases and 5 bases, in that order; junction bases with no gene match: 15. The CDR3 covers 17 residues. Looked up from germline, CDR1 is MNHEY and CDR2 is SMNVEV (reference sequence). The CDR3 loop reads CASSFSGTVFGVYGYTF. CDR3 bases: TGTGCCAGCAGTTTTTCCGGGACAGTGTTCGGGGTGTATGGCTACACCTTC.

This clone occurred once. CDR3 loop: CASSLDRTRNGDTQYF. CDR3 DNA: TGCGCCAGCAGCTTGGATAGGACTCGAAACGGGGATACGCAGTATTTT. J is TRBJ2-3 and V is TRBV5-1, with a possible D match to TRBD2 (5 bases). This CDR3 has 16 residues. Germline CDR1 SGHRS, CDR2 YFSETQ. Trimming removed 0 bases at V and 6 bases at J, with 17 bases between.

V gene TRBV30 combines with J gene TRBJ2-5; no definite D call. V lost 0 bases to trimming and J lost 5 bases, with 19 bases between them. Germline V lookup: CDR1 GTSNPN, CDR2 SVGIG (reference sequence). There are 16 residues in the CDR3. This chain's CDR3 is CAWSVYPGSVWETQYF. CDR3 in DNA: TGTGCCTGGAGTGTATACCCAGGATCTGTGTGGGAGACCCAGTACTTC.

The chain joins TRBV5-4 to TRBJ1-1, with unresolved D. V was trimmed by 4 bases and J by 0 bases, leaving 13 bases between them. The CDR3 loop spans 15 amino acids. CDR1 SGHNT and CDR2 YYREEE come from the germline V gene (reference sequence). CDR3 protein: CASSLASNLNTEAFF. CDR3 nucleotide sequence: TGTGCCAGCAGCCTAGCTTCTAATTTGAACACTGAAGCTTTCTTT.

The V and J genes are TRBV7-2 and TRBJ2-5, with 7 bases that match TRBD1. V shed 5 bases and J 10 bases; nucleotides not matched to a gene: 4. This CDR3 is 11 amino acids long. The germline V gene encodes CDR1 SGHTA and CDR2 FQGNSA. Here the CDR3 DNA reads TGTGCCAGCAGCAACACAGGGGTCCAGTACTTC. Residues: CASSNTGVQYF.

This clone has just a few counts. The chain carries TRBV14 and TRBJ1-2; TRBD1 agrees at 9 bases. CDR1 and CDR2 (germline): SGHDN, FVKESK. The J segment lost 4 bases and the V segment lost 1 base, leaving 13 bases of the junction unmatched. CDR3 size: 18 residues. CDR3 coding DNA: TGTGCCAGCAGCCAAGCTTACCCGAAACGGGACAGGGCCTATGGCTACACCTTC. Residues: CASSQAYPKRDRAYGYTF.

The CDR3 DNA is TGTGCCAGCAGCACATTCAGGGGGCGGACCTACGAGCAGTACTTC. Its protein product is CASSTFRGRTYEQYF. V is TRBV27 and J is TRBJ2-7, with 8 bases that match TRBD1. The CDR3 spans 15 residues. Germline CDR1 and CDR2: MNHEY and SMNVEV (reference sequence). V shed 6 bases and J 2 bases; nucleotides not matched to a gene: 9.

This chain uses TRBV3-1 (or the pseudogene TRBV3-2) with TRBJ1-5, with no clear D. V lost 4 bases, J lost 5 bases, and 9 bases lay in between. The CDR3 is 13 amino acids. CDR1 is LGHDT, CDR2 YNNKEL, per germline (reference sequence). DNA for the CDR3: TGTGCCAGCAGCCCGACTGCCTATCAGCCCCAGCATTTT. Residues: CASSPTAYQPQHF.

CDR3 sequence reads: CASSLVSPSSGRDYEQYF. DNA for the CDR3: TGTGCCAGCAGCTTAGTATCTCCATCTAGCGGGAGGGACTACGAGCAGTACTTC. The V and J genes are TRBV7-2 and TRBJ2-7, with 12 nucleotides matching TRBD2. Germline loops: CDR1 SGHTA, CDR2 FQGNSA. The V gene end was trimmed by 1 base and the J gene end by 3 bases; junction bases not matched to a gene: 10. The CDR3 loop spans 18 amino acids. Full variable domain (missing parts from reference TRBV7-2 and TRBJ2-7): GAGVSQSPSNKVTEKGKDVELRCDPISGHTALYWYRQSLGQGLEFLIYFQGNSAPDKSGLPSDRFSAERTGGSVSTLTIQRTQQEDSAVYLCASSLVSPSSGRDYEQYFGPGTRLTVT.

The chain has TRBV7-9 and TRBJ1-1; a possible D gene is TRBD1 (5 bases). The CDR3 contains 14 residues. Germline CDR1 SEHNR, CDR2 FQNEAQ (reference sequence). The ends were cut back, 5 bases at V and 5 bases at J, with 15 bases in the middle. The CDR3 DNA reads as TGTGCCAGCAGCCTCCCGGGGGGGGGTACTGAAGCTTTCTTT. This codes for CASSLPGGGTEAFF.

This sequence joins TRBV6-5 and TRBJ1-5; D is uncertain. CDR3 size: 14 residues. The V end was cut by 4 bases, the J end by 0 bases, with 7 bases between. Per the germline V gene, CDR1 is MNHEY and CDR2 is SVGAGI. The CDR3 DNA reads TGTGCCAGCAGTTCAGAGGGTAGCAATCAGCCCCAGCATTTT. Its protein product is CASSSEGSNQPQHF.

This chain uses TRBV12-3 or TRBV12-4 with TRBJ2-1; D is undetermined. There are 12 residues in the CDR3. Trimming stripped 6 bases from V and 10 bases from J, with 13 bases between. The CDR3 DNA reads TGTGCCAGCAGAACGGAGTACTCCGAGCAGTTCTTC. Its protein product is CASRTEYSEQFF.